One and the same sample provided the 27 T cell receptor beta chains below, sequenced in a study of blood T cell repertoires in COVID-19. Profiling relied on immunoSEQ multiplex PCR, and the TCRdb table lists in-frame clones only, not all of them. Found here are 300,000 or so clones, around 90% of them singletons; the top ten hold 1.3%. Sequences were obtained from peripheral blood. Receptor source: a man between 70 and 80 years old with acute or convalescent COVID-19.

This sequence joins TRBV6-1 and TRBJ1-2; 7 nucleotides agree with TRBD1. V trimming: 6 bases; J trimming: 4 bases; junction bases outside the gene matches: 5. In germline, CDR1 is MNHNS, CDR2 SASEGT. The CDR3 runs 13 residues. The CDR3 sequence is CASSPGTVYGYTF. The CDR3 DNA reads TGTGCCAGCAGCCCTGGGACAGTCTATGGCTACACCTTC.

The rearrangement links TRBV9 to TRBJ2-5, with 10 bases lining up with TRBD2. J gave up 4 bases and V 3 bases, and 9 bases lay outside the gene matches. CDR1 and CDR2 (germline): SGDLS, YYNGEE. The CDR3 runs 16 residues. The CDR3 protein is CASSAKRGGLGETQYF. DNA for the CDR3: TGTGCCAGCAGCGCAAAGCGGGGGGGCCTTGGAGAGACCCAGTACTTC.

The rearrangement joins TRBV18 to TRBJ1-1; a possible D gene is TRBD1 (5 bases). V was shortened by 2 bases and J by 1 base, with 8 bases between the two germline ends. CDR1 is KGHSH and CDR2 is LQKENI in the germline V gene. The CDR3 has 14 amino acids. The CDR3 DNA is TGTGCCAGCTCACCAGTCCAGGGGAACACTGAAGCTTTCTTT. Translating it yields CASSPVQGNTEAFF.

V gene TRBV2 combines with J gene TRBJ2-1; 8 nucleotides agree with TRBD2. The germline CDR1 and CDR2 sequences are SNHLY and FYNNEI. This CDR3 has 14 amino acids. V dropped 7 bases and J dropped 3; count of bases not matched to a gene: 5. The CDR3, as DNA: TGTGCCAGCAAGGCCGGGACTAGCTACAATGAGCAGTTCTTC. Amino acids: CASKAGTSYNEQFF. The full variable domain, rest sourced from reference TRBV2 and TRBJ2-1, is EPEVTQTPSHQVTQMGQEVILRCVPISNHLYFYWYRQILGQKVEFLVSFYNNEISEKSEIFDDQFSVERPDGSNFTLKIRSTKLEDSAMYFCASKAGTSYNEQFFGPGTRLTVL.

The sample holds one count of this clone. The chain links TRBV6-5 to TRBJ2-3; D not resolved. CDR1 and CDR2 (germline): MNHEY, SVGAGI. Trimming removed 2 bases at V and 0 bases at J, with 9 bases between. This CDR3 has 15 residues. The CDR3 DNA sequence: TGTGCCAGCAGTTACGCTACTCCTAGCACAGATACGCAGTATTTT. This translates into CASSYATPSTDTQYF.

This chain joins TRBV5-4 and TRBJ1-2, with 7 bases that match TRBD1. Germline CDR1 reads SGHNT; CDR2 reads YYREEE (reference sequence). V dropped 3 bases and J dropped 0; count of bases not matched to a gene: 2. The CDR3 extends over 14 amino acids. Here the CDR3 reads CASSSGTANYGYTF. The DNA for the CDR3 is TGTGCCAGCAGCTCCGGGACAGCTAACTATGGCTACACCTTC.

The chain couples TRBV11-2 to TRBJ1-6, with TRBD1 matching 8 bases. Per germline, CDR1 SGHAT and CDR2 FQNNGV. The length of the CDR3 is 15 residues. Trimming removed 7 bases from V and 7 bases from J; junction bases left unmatched: 9. The CDR3, as DNA: TGTGCCAGCACTCCCCGACAGGGGAGGAATTCACCCCTCCACTTT. Amino acids: CASTPRQGRNSPLHF.

The CDR3 loop is CAGKNRPSYEQYF. Here the CDR3 DNA reads TGTGCCGGAAAAAACAGGCCCTCCTACGAGCAGTACTTC. The genes are TRBV30 and TRBJ2-7; a possible D gene is TRBD1 (5 bases). Between the trimmed V and J ends, which lost 8 bases and 0 bases, there was a span of 14 bases. This CDR3 has 13 residues. The germline V gene has CDR1 GTSNPN and CDR2 SVGIG (reference sequence). The variable domain in full, with the rest retrieved from reference TRBV30 and TRBJ2-7, is SQTIHQWPATLVQPVGSPLSLECTVEGTSNPNLYWYRQAAGRGLQLLFYSVGIGQISSEVPQNLSASRPQDRQFILSSKKLLLSDSGFYLCAGKNRPSYEQYFGPGTRLTVT.

In this sample, this clone turned up a few times. DNA of the CDR3: TGTGCCAGCAGCTTATCTGGGCGAGAGACCCAGTACTTC. Translating it yields CASSLSGRETQYF. The chain couples TRBV11-3 to TRBJ2-5; D ambiguous. V lost 2 bases to trimming and J lost 4 bases, with 8 bases between them. This CDR3 is built from 13 residues. Per germline, CDR1 SGHNT and CDR2 YENEEA.

V gene TRBV28 combines with J gene TRBJ2-7, with D uncertain. Germline lookup yields CDR1 MDHEN and CDR2 SYDVKM. The CDR3 totals 14 residues. The V gene lost 4 bases and the J gene lost 5 bases, with 15 bases spanning the gap. CDR3 sequence: CASSSSSHRDEQYF. The DNA of the CDR3 is TGTGCCAGCAGTTCTTCCTCACATCGGGACGAGCAGTACTTC.

The chain employs TRBV10-3 and TRBJ2-7; 14 nucleotides match TRBD2. CDR3 length: 14 residues. CDR1 is ENHRY and CDR2 is SYGVKD in the germline V gene. V shed 6 bases, J shed 3 bases, and the junction held 1 base outside the gene matches. The CDR3 region is CAISGTSGSYEQYF. The CDR3 region has the DNA TGTGCCATCAGCGGGACTAGCGGGAGCTACGAGCAGTACTTC.

The V gene is TRBV5-1, the J gene TRBJ1-2, with D possibly matching TRBD1 (6 bases). This CDR3 is built from 14 residues. Trimming took off 2 bases at V and 8 bases at J, with 16 bases between the two ends. Germline V gives CDR1 SGHRS, CDR2 YFSETQ. CDR3 sequence (DNA): TGCGCCAGCAGCTTAAACCCAGGGGCAGGGGGCTACACCTTC. Translating gives CASSLNPGAGGYTF.

Comment on this clone: Other DNA sequences within the sample encode an identical CDR3. The chain combines TRBV6-5 with TRBJ1-5, with D tentatively TRBD1 (6 bases). Trimming pared 6 bases from V and 4 bases from J, leaving 7 bases between. Germline CDR1 MNHEY, CDR2 SVGAGI. The CDR3 length is 12 residues. The CDR3 coding sequence is TGTGCCAGCAGGACAGGTAATCAGCCCCAGCATTTT. Translation gives CASRTGNQPQHF.

The chain has TRBV18 and TRBJ2-7; D may be TRBD2 (6 bases). Germline CDR1 KGHSH, CDR2 LQKENI. Trimming removed 0 bases from V and 4 bases from J, with 10 bases in between. The CDR3 totals 14 residues. The CDR3 reads CASSPPTSTYEQYF. CDR3 in DNA: TGTGCCAGCTCACCACCGACTAGTACATACGAGCAGTACTTC.

The V call is TRBV5-4, the J call TRBJ1-2; 7 positions match TRBD1. CDR3 size: 14 residues. The germline V gene encodes CDR1 SGHNT and CDR2 YYREEE (reference sequence). J lost 5 bases, V lost 4 bases, and 8 bases had no gene match. The CDR3 loop is CASSSGQEEYGYTF. The CDR3 DNA follows: TGTGCCAGCAGCAGCGGACAGGAGGAATATGGCTACACCTTC.

The chain is built from TRBV24-1 and TRBJ1-1; TRBD1 is a possible D gene (5 bases). The CDR3 has 15 residues. Germline lookup yields CDR1 KGHDR and CDR2 SFDVKD. V lost 5 bases and J lost 3, with 15 bases in between. The CDR3 region has the DNA TGTGCCACCAGTGCTGGGGGGGAAGGGGACACTGAAGCTTTCTTT. Its protein product is CATSAGGEGDTEAFF.

The rearrangement links TRBV15 to TRBJ1-1; TRBD1 matches at 7 bases. Germline-derived CDR1 and CDR2 are LNHNV and YYDKDF (reference sequence). The CDR3 loop spans 15 amino acids. The ends lost 2 bases at V and 4 bases at J; junction bases unmatched: 7. CDR3 coding DNA: TGTGCCACCAGCAGACCCCACAGGGGCGGCACTGAAGCTTTCTTT. It is translated as CATSRPHRGGTEAFF.

V is TRBV29-1 and J is TRBJ2-1, with 8 bases fitting TRBD1. J was trimmed by 5 bases and V by 3 bases; bases with no gene match: 3. CDR1 and CDR2 from the germline V gene are SQVTM and ANQGSEA. The CDR3 has 13 amino acids. Here the CDR3 DNA reads TGCAGCGTTGACCAGGGGGCGAACAATGAGCAGTTCTTC. Protein product: CSVDQGANNEQFF.

V gene TRBV12-3 or TRBV12-4 combines with J gene TRBJ2-1; D gene unclear. V dropped 5 bases and J dropped 4 bases, with 9 bases sitting between them. The CDR3 has 13 residues. The CDR3 sequence is CASSPDGYNEQFF. The CDR3 DNA reads as TGTGCCAGCAGTCCAGACGGGTACAATGAGCAGTTCTTC.

The rearrangement links TRBV4-1 to TRBJ1-2; D is unclear. Germline CDR1 is MGHRA and CDR2 is YSYEKL. This CDR3 has 16 residues. V lost 0 bases, J lost 0 bases, and 11 bases lay in between. The CDR3: CASSQDAPRPNYGYTF. The CDR3 bases are TGCGCCAGCAGCCAAGATGCCCCGAGGCCTAACTATGGCTACACCTTC.

The genes are TRBV6-5 and TRBJ2-3, with D maybe TRBD2 (5 bases). CDR1 MNHEY and CDR2 SVGAGI come from the germline V gene. Trimming pared 0 bases from V and 0 bases from J, leaving 10 bases between. CDR3 size: 16 residues. CDR3 in DNA: TGTGCCAGCAGTTACTCCCTAGCAGCTAGCACAGATACGCAGTATTTT. This sequence encodes CASSYSLAASTDTQYF.

The rearrangement joins TRBV4-3 to TRBJ2-1; TRBD2 agrees at 9 bases. The V and J ends lost 4 bases and 7 bases, in that order; junction bases with no gene match: 11. The germline gives CDR1 LGHNA, CDR2 YSLEER. The CDR3 runs to 16 residues. The CDR3 loop is CASSPSSSSGGNEQFF. In DNA, the CDR3 is TGCGCCAGCAGCCCATCGTCGAGTAGCGGGGGTAATGAGCAGTTCTTC.

The chain links TRBV28 to TRBJ1-5, with TRBD1 identical over 8 bases. The CDR3 covers 16 residues. Germline CDR1 and CDR2: MDHEN and SYDVKM. Trimming took 7 bases from V and 2 from J; bases not matched to a gene: 10. The CDR3 reads CASNDRGLGGNQPQHF. CDR3 sequence (DNA): TGTGCCAGCAACGACAGGGGCCTCGGAGGCAATCAGCCCCAGCATTTT.

J is TRBJ2-2 and V is TRBV9; D is unresolved. V was pared by 0 bases and J by 2 bases, with 8 bases between. Germline values: CDR1 SGDLS, CDR2 YYNGEE. The CDR3 sequence is 15 residues long. CDR3 DNA sequence: TGTGCCAGCAGCGTAGTGGCTAGAAACACCGGGGAGCTGTTTTTT. Translation gives CASSVVARNTGELFF.

The rearrangement uses TRBV12-3 or TRBV12-4 and TRBJ2-7, with a possible D match to TRBD1 (5 bases). V was clipped by 7 bases and J by 2 bases, with 12 bases between them. The CDR3 sequence is 13 residues long. CDR3 nucleotides: TGTGCCAGCACCCCAGGGTTCCCCTACGAGCAGTACTTC. Amino acids: CASTPGFPYEQYF.

V is TRBV19 and J is TRBJ2-6, with D possibly TRBD1 on 6 matching bases. CDR1 is LNHDA and CDR2 is SQIVND in the germline V gene (reference sequence). V was pared by 4 bases and J by 2 bases, with 9 bases between. There are 15 residues in the CDR3. CDR3 amino acids: CASSTDRPGANVLTF. The CDR3 bases are TGTGCCAGTAGTACCGACAGGCCTGGGGCCAACGTCCTGACTTTC.

On this clone: Other DNA sequences in the same sample also yield this CDR3. The V call is TRBV2, the J call TRBJ1-5; TRBD1 is a possible D gene (6 bases). Trimming left V 3 bases short and J 6 bases short, with 12 bases between. This CDR3 comprises 14 residues. From germline, CDR1 is SNHLY and CDR2 FYNNEI. The CDR3 DNA reads as TGTGCCAGCAGTGACAGGGGCGTAGGTCAGCCCCAGCATTTT. This gives the protein CASSDRGVGQPQHF.